The present TCR beta chain was sequenced within a study of naive and memory T cell subsets. Both TRBC1 and TRBC2 were covered by a beta constant-region primer of two equimolar oligonucleotides. TCRdb re-called the UMI-ligation and nested PCR reads through MiXCR, storing one row per CDR3 protein. The sample lists roughly 140,000 distinct CDR3 sequences, around 15% seen once, with 0.14% in the top ten. Trimming shortened V by 5 bases and J by 2 bases, and 13 bases separated the two germline ends. The CDR3 totals 13 residues. CDR1 DFQATT and CDR2 SNEGSKA come from the germline V gene (reference sequence). This clonotype was seen a single time.

V usage is TRBV20-1 and J usage is TRBJ2-7; perhaps TRBD1 as D (6 bases). The receptor comes from a human donor in good health. The sample taken for sequencing was naive CD4+ T cells from blood. This CDR3 is CSACGQGTYEQYF. The CDR3 DNA reads TGCAGTGCTTGTGGGCAGGGGACCTACGAGCAGTACTTC.